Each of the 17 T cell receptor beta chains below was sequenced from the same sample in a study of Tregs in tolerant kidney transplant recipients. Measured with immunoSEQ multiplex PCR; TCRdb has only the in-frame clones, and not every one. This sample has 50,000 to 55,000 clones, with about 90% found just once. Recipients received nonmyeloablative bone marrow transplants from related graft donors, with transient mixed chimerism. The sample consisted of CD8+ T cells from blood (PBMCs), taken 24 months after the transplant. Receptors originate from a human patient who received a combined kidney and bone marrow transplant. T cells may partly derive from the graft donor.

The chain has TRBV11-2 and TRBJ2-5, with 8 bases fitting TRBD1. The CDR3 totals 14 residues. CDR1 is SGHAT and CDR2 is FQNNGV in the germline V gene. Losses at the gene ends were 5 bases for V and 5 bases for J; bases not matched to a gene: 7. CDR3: CASSQDRAVETQYF. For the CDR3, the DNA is TGTGCCAGCAGCCAGGACAGGGCGGTGGAGACCCAGTACTTC.

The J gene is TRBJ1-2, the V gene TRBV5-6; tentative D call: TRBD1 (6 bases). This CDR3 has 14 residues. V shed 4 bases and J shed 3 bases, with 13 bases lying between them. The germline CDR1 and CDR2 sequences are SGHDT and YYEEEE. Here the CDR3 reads CASSDGQTHYGYTF. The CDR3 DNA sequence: TGTGCCAGCAGCGACGGACAGACGCACTATGGCTACACCTTC.

The chain's CDR3 is CASRPRTGLTDTQYF. DNA for the CDR3: TGTGCCAGCAGACCCCGGACAGGGCTCACAGATACGCAGTATTTT. The rearrangement joins TRBV27 to TRBJ2-3, with 8 bases aligning to TRBD1. V shed 6 bases and J 2 bases; nucleotides not matched to a gene: 7. Germline assignment: CDR1 MNHEY and CDR2 SMNVEV (reference sequence). This CDR3 is 15 amino acids long.

In nucleotides, the CDR3 is TGCGCCAGCAGCTCTCCGGGACTAGCTCCGGACGAGCAGTACTTC. Its translation: CASSSPGLAPDEQYF. V and J are TRBV5-1 and TRBJ2-7; TRBD2 matches at 9 bases. CDR1 and CDR2 (germline): SGHRS, YFSETQ. The CDR3 length is 15 residues. Trimming at V came to 3 bases and at J to 5 bases, leaving 9 bases not matched to a gene. The full variable domain, rest sourced from reference TRBV5-1 and TRBJ2-7, is KAGVTQTPRYLIKTRGQQVTLSCSPISGHRSVSWYQQTPGQGLQFLFEYFSETQRNKGNFPGRFSGRQFSNSRSEMNVSTLELGDSALYLCASSSPGLAPDEQYFGPGTRLTVT.

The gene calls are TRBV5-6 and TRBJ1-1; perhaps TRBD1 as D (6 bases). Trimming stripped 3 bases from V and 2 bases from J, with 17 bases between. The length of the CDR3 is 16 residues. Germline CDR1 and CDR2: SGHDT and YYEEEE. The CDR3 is CASSYPSGGLNTEAFF. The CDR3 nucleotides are TGTGCCAGCAGCTACCCTAGCGGGGGGCTAAACACTGAAGCTTTCTTT.

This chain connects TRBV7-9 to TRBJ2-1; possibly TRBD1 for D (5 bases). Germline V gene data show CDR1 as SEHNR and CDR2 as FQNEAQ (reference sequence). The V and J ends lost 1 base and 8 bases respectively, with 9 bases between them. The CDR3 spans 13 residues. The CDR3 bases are TGTGCCAGCAGCTTAGATTGGGGCGATGAGCAGTTCTTC. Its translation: CASSLDWGDEQFF.

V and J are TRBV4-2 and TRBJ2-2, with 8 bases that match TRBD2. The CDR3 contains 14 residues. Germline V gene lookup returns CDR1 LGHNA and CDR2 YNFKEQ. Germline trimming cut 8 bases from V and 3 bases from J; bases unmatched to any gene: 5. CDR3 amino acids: CASWAGGYTGELFF. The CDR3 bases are TGTGCCAGCTGGGCGGGGGGATACACCGGGGAGCTGTTTTTT.

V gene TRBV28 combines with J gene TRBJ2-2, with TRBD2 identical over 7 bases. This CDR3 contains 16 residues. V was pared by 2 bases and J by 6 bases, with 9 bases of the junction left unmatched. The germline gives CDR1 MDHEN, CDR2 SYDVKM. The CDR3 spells CASSLVRRGNSGELFF. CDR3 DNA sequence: TGTGCCAGCAGTTTAGTGCGGCGGGGGAATTCCGGGGAGCTGTTTTTT.

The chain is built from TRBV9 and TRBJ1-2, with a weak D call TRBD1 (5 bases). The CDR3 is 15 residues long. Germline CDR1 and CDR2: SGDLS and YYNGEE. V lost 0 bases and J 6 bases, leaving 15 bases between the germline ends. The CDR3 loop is CASSVATGGSDGYTF. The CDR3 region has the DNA TGTGCCAGCAGCGTAGCTACGGGGGGAAGCGATGGCTACACCTTC.

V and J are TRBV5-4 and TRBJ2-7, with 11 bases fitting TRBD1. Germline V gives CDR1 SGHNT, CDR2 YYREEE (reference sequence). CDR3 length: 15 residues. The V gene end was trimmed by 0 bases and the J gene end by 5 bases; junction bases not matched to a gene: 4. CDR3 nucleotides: TGTGCCAGCAGCTTGGCCGGGACAGGGGGAAACGAGCAGTACTTC. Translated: CASSLAGTGGNEQYF.

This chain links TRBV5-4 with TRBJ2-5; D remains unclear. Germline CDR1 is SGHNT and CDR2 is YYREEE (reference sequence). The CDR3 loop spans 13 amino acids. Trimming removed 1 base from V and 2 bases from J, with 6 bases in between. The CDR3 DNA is TGTGCCAGCAGCTTGTCACTACAAGAGACCCAGTACTTC. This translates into CASSLSLQETQYF.

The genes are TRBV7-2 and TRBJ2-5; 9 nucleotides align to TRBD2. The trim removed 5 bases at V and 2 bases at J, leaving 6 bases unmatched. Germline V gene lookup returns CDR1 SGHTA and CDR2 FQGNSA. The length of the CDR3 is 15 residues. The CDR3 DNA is TGTGCCAGCAGCGAAAGACTAGCGGCTCAAGAGACCCAGTACTTC. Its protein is CASSERLAAQETQYF. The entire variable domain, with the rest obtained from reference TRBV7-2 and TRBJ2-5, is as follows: GAGVSQSPSNKVTEKGKDVELRCDPISGHTALYWYRQSLGQGLEFLIYFQGNSAPDKSGLPSDRFSAERTGGSVSTLTIQRTQQEDSAVYLCASSERLAAQETQYFGPGTRLLVL.

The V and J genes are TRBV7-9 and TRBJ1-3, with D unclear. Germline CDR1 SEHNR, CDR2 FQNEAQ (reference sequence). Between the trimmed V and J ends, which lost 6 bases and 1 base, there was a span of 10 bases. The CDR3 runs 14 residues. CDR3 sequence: CASSPAASGNTIYF. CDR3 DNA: TGTGCCAGCAGTCCAGCGGCATCTGGAAACACCATATATTTT.

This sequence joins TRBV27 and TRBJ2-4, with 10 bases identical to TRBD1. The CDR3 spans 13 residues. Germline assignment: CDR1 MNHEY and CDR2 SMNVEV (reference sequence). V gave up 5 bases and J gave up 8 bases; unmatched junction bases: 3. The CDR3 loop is CASSPDRGDIQYF. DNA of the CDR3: TGTGCCAGCAGTCCGGACAGGGGGGACATTCAGTACTTC.

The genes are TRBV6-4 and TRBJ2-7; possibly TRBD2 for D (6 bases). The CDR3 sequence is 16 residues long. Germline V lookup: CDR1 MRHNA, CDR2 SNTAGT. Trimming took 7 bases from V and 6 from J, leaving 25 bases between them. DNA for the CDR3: TGTGCCAGCACAAGACGACATTTGGGCGGGGACTCCGAGCAGTACTTC. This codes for CASTRRHLGGDSEQYF.

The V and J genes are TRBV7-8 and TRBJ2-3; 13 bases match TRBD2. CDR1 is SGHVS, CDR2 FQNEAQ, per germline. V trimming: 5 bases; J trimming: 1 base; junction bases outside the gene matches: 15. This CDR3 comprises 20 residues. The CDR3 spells CASSGGLAGTTVQGTDTQYF. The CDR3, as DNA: TGTGCCAGCAGCGGGGGACTAGCGGGGACCACCGTTCAGGGCACAGATACGCAGTATTTT.

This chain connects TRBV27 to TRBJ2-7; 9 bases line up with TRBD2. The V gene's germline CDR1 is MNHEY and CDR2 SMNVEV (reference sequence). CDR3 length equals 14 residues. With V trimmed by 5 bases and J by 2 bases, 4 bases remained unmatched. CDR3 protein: CASSTGLAAYEQYF. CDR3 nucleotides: TGTGCCAGCAGTACGGGACTAGCAGCCTACGAGCAGTACTTC.